This TCR beta chain was sequenced in a study of T cells in tumors after PD-1 blockade. Turning to the study itself: No patient had prior checkpoint blockade, systemic immunosuppression, or radiotherapy within 4 weeks. During anti-PD-1 treatment, some patients continued daily vismodegib 150 mg.

Study-level results: Blood contained about two fifths of the tumor's TCR clonotypes.

A remark on this clone: No antigen is known for it.

CDR1 is SNHLY and CDR2 is FYNNEI in the germline V gene. With 7 bases removed from V and 1 base from J, the gap between germline ends came to 17 bases. CDR3 length equals 15 residues. The protocol was immunoSEQ multiplex PCR, while the TCRdb copy is restricted to in-frame clones and leaves out a portion. The data hold 50,000 or so clones, with roughly 73% observed a single time. This sequence was found in a human donor with basal cell carcinoma. Specimen: PBMCs, collected before anti-PD-1 treatment. The chain employs TRBV2 and TRBJ2-7; tentatively, D is TRBD2 (6 bases). The chain's CDR3 is CASNSWGEQSYEQYF. CDR3 sequence (DNA): TGTGCCAGCAATTCGTGGGGGGAGCAGTCCTACGAGCAGTACTTC. Full variable domain (outside the CDR3, taken from reference TRBV2 and TRBJ2-7): EPEVTQTPSHQVTQMGQEVILRCVPISNHLYFYWYRQILGQKVEFLVSFYNNEISEKSEIFDDQFSVERPDGSNFTLKIRSTKLEDSAMYFCASNSWGEQSYEQYFGPGTRLTVT.